Listed here are 20 T cell receptor beta chains from one sample, sequenced in a study of blood T cell repertoires in COVID-19. Here immunoSEQ multiplex PCR was the method, and the copy in TCRdb shows in-frame clones only, minus some. The sample lists some 150,000 clones; approximately 86% were seen once. Sequenced sample: peripheral blood. The receptors were gathered from an older woman with acute or convalescent COVID-19.

V and J are TRBV11-2 and TRBJ1-1, with D possibly being TRBD1 (5 bases). V dropped 0 bases and J dropped 1 base, with 12 bases sitting between them. The CDR3 length is 16 residues. CDR1 SGHAT and CDR2 FQNNGV come from the germline V gene. CDR3 sequence (DNA): TGTGCCAGCAGCTTAGACCCGTGGGGGGGGAACACTGAAGCTTTCTTT. It encodes CASSLDPWGGNTEAFF.

The gene calls are TRBV7-2 and TRBJ2-7; unclear D gene. Trimming stripped 4 bases from V and 3 bases from J, with 7 bases between. The CDR3 runs 12 residues. Germline-derived CDR1 and CDR2 are SGHTA and FQGNSA. The CDR3 nucleotides are TGTGCCAGCAGCTATACTGGCTACGAGCAGTACTTC. It translates to CASSYTGYEQYF.

This chain links TRBV6-5 with TRBJ1-2, with D possibly being TRBD1 (5 bases). Between the trimmed V and J ends, which lost 6 bases and 4 bases, there was a span of 15 bases. This CDR3 comprises 14 residues. Germline CDR1 and CDR2: MNHEY and SVGAGI. CDR3 sequence (DNA): TGTGCCAGCAGCGGCGGGACGTCCGTCTATGGCTACACCTTC. It codes for CASSGGTSVYGYTF.

The rearrangement links TRBV20-1 to TRBJ2-7; 9 bases are shared with TRBD1. Trimming cost V 3 bases and J 6 bases; bases outside gene matches: 18. The CDR3 has 17 amino acids. CDR1 and CDR2 from the germline V gene are DFQATT and SNEGSKA (reference sequence). DNA of the CDR3: TGCAGTGCTAGTTCCTCCGACACGGGGACAGGGCCGTTCGAGCAGTACTTC. This encodes CSASSSDTGTGPFEQYF.

The J gene is TRBJ1-3, the V gene TRBV15; D might be TRBD1 (6 bases). V shed 0 bases and J shed 2 bases, with 11 bases lying between them. Germline-derived CDR1 and CDR2 are LNHNV and YYDKDF (reference sequence). There are 16 residues in the CDR3. The CDR3 reads CATSRDPGTPGNTIYF. For the CDR3, the DNA is TGTGCCACCAGCAGAGATCCCGGGACACCTGGAAACACCATATATTTT.

The CDR3 DNA sequence: TGTGCCAGCAGCACTAGCGGGGGGTATTTAATGCAGTTCTTC. Translation gives CASSTSGGYLMQFF. The V and J genes are TRBV7-9 and TRBJ2-1; TRBD2 aligns across 12 bases. From germline, CDR1 is SEHNR and CDR2 FQNEAQ (reference sequence). V lost 5 bases to trimming and J lost 12 bases; unmatched junction nucleotides: 8. The CDR3 length is 14 residues.

Here the CDR3 reads CASSLRFPTGELFF. The CDR3 DNA sequence: TGTGCCAGTAGTTTACGGTTTCCAACCGGGGAGCTGTTTTTT. V and J are TRBV19 and TRBJ2-2; D remains ambiguous. V was pared by 5 bases and J by 5 bases, with 12 bases between. CDR1 is LNHDA, CDR2 SQIVND, per germline (reference sequence). CDR3 length: 14 residues.

The chain recombines TRBV15 with TRBJ1-4, with 9 bases identical to TRBD1. The J segment lost 2 bases and the V segment lost 5 bases, leaving 12 bases of the junction unmatched. Germline loops: CDR1 LNHNV, CDR2 YYDKDF (reference sequence). The CDR3 extends over 18 amino acids. CDR3 loop: CATSDPGQGPPTNEKLFF. CDR3 DNA: TGTGCCACCAGCGACCCGGGACAGGGCCCTCCTACTAATGAAAAACTGTTTTTT.

The CDR3 loop reads CASSSGQSEKLFF. DNA for the CDR3: TGCGCCAGCAGCTCCGGACAGAGTGAAAAACTGTTTTTT. The rearrangement joins TRBV5-1 to TRBJ1-4; TRBD1 is a possible D gene (6 bases). Between the trimmed V and J ends, which lost 3 bases and 7 bases, there was a span of 10 bases. Germline V CDR1 and CDR2: SGHRS, YFSETQ. This CDR3 is built from 13 residues.

The chain carries TRBV4-2 and TRBJ2-3, with D perhaps matching TRBD2 (6 bases). Trimming pared 0 bases from V and 5 bases from J, leaving 9 bases between. Germline V gives CDR1 LGHNA, CDR2 YNFKEQ. The CDR3 is 14 amino acids. The CDR3 DNA reads as TGTGCCAGCAGCCAAGAGTTAGCGGTAGATACGCAGTATTTT. Its translation: CASSQELAVDTQYF.

This clone appeared a single time. The chain couples TRBV10-3 to TRBJ2-7, with a possible D match to TRBD2 (7 bases). Germline values: CDR1 ENHRY, CDR2 SYGVKD. Trimming left V 10 bases short and J 2 bases short, with 18 bases between. CDR3 size: 14 residues. The CDR3 DNA sequence: TGTGCCACACTTCCACTAGGGGGGGCCTACGAGCAGTACTTC. This translates into CATLPLGGAYEQYF.

This clone was seen once. This chain connects TRBV2 to TRBJ2-7; no reliable D call. V was cut by 7 bases and J by 1 base, with 11 bases left in between. The germline V gene has CDR1 SNHLY and CDR2 FYNNEI. This CDR3 region has 13 residues. This CDR3 reads CASTTPISYEQYF. The CDR3 DNA sequence: TGTGCCAGCACCACACCGATTTCCTACGAGCAGTACTTC.

Concerning this clone itself: The sample contains more than one DNA sequence encoding this CDR3. The rearrangement uses TRBV7-2 and TRBJ1-1; perhaps TRBD1 as D (5 bases). Germline assignment: CDR1 SGHTA and CDR2 FQGNSA. The CDR3 runs to 15 residues. Between the trimmed V and J ends, which lost 2 bases and 1 base, there was a span of 11 bases. CDR3 loop: CASSLYTGENTEAFF. The CDR3 DNA follows: TGTGCCAGCAGCTTATATACAGGCGAGAACACTGAAGCTTTCTTT.

The rearrangement links TRBV19 to TRBJ1-2; D possibly corresponds to TRBD1 (5 bases). Deletions cut 6 bases from V and 4 bases from J, with 15 bases between. Germline V CDR1 and CDR2: LNHDA, SQIVND (reference sequence). The CDR3 loop spans 14 amino acids. In DNA, the CDR3 is TGTGCCAGTAGGTTTTCCCCAGGGCTCTATGGCTACACCTTC. Protein sequence: CASRFSPGLYGYTF.

The rearrangement links TRBV23-1 to TRBJ1-3; 8 bases are shared with TRBD1. TRBV23-1 is classed as an ORF, of uncertain function. The CDR3 contains 15 residues. Trimming took 8 bases from V and 3 from J; bases not matched to a gene: 9. The CDR3 is CASGTGLLCGNTIYF. CDR3 nucleotides: TGCGCCAGCGGGACAGGTCTATTATGTGGAAACACCATATATTTT.

The chain combines TRBV7-9 with TRBJ2-4, with 7 bases aligning to TRBD1. Germline V CDR1 and CDR2: SEHNR, FQNEAQ (reference sequence). V dropped 1 base and J dropped 6; count of bases not matched to a gene: 6. The CDR3 has 15 amino acids. The CDR3 is CASSLGQGERNIQYF. The CDR3 DNA follows: TGTGCCAGCAGCTTAGGACAGGGAGAAAGAAACATTCAGTACTTC.

This rearrangement joins TRBV28 to TRBJ1-2; TRBD1 agrees at 8 bases. CDR3 length: 15 amino acids. The V gene end was trimmed by 6 bases and the J gene end by 7 bases; junction bases not matched to a gene: 13. CDR1 and CDR2 (germline): MDHEN, SYDVKM. DNA for the CDR3: TGTGCCAGCAGGACCTTGGTCAGGGGGCGCGGTGGCTACACCTTC. It encodes CASRTLVRGRGGYTF.

The chain links TRBV11-2 to TRBJ2-2; 8 bases map to TRBD1. CDR1 is SGHAT, CDR2 FQNNGV, per germline. This CDR3 spans 15 amino acids. Germline trimming cut 5 bases from V and 4 bases from J; bases unmatched to any gene: 6. CDR3 amino acids: CASSGQGGGTGELFF. The CDR3 DNA reads TGTGCCAGCAGCGGACAGGGTGGCGGCACCGGGGAGCTGTTTTTT. The full variable domain, its missing parts supplied by reference TRBV11-2 and TRBJ2-2, is EAGVAQSPRYKIIEKRQSVAFWCNPISGHATLYWYQQILGQGPKLLIQFQNNGVVDDSQLPKDRFSAERLKGVDSTLKIQPAKLEDSAVYLCASSGQGGGTGELFFGEGSRLTVL.

The gene calls are TRBV10-3 and TRBJ1-1; 9 bases line up with TRBD1. The length of the CDR3 is 13 residues. The germline gives CDR1 ENHRY, CDR2 SYGVKD. The trim removed 7 bases at V and 6 bases at J, leaving 6 bases unmatched. The DNA for the CDR3 is TGTGCCATCAACCGGGACAGGGTGGCTGAAGCTTTCTTT. It encodes CAINRDRVAEAFF.

The chain recombines TRBV2 with TRBJ1-2; TRBD1 matches at 8 bases. The CDR3 is 14 residues long. Germline loops: CDR1 SNHLY, CDR2 FYNNEI. The ends lost 3 bases at V and 4 bases at J; junction bases unmatched: 4. The CDR3 is CASSEWQGAYGYTF. CDR3 in DNA: TGTGCCAGCAGTGAGTGGCAGGGGGCCTATGGCTACACCTTC.